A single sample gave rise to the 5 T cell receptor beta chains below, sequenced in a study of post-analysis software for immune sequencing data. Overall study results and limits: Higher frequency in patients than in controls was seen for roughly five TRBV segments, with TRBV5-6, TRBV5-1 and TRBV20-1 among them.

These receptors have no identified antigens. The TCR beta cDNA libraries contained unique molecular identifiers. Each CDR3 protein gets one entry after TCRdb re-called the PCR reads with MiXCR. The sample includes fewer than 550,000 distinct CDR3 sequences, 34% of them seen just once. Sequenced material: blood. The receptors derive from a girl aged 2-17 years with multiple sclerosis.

As DNA, the CDR3 is TGTGCCAGCAGTTACAACCAGGCCCAAGAGACCCAGTACTTC. Protein product: CASSYNQAQETQYF. The chain combines TRBV6-5 with TRBJ2-7; D unresolved. Judging by the DNA end, TRBJ2-5 fits better; the J call may be wrong. The CDR3 length is 14 residues. Germline-derived CDR1 and CDR2 are MNHEY and SVGAGI.

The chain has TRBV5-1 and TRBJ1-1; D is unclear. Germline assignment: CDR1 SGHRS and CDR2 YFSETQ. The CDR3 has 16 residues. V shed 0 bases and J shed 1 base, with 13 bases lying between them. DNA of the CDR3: TGCGCCAGCAGCTTGGAGGCCAGTGGGTCGAACACTGAAGCTTTCTTT. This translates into CASSLEASGSNTEAFF. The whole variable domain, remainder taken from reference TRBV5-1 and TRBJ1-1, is KAGVTQTPRYLIKTRGQQVTLSCSPISGHRSVSWYQQTPGQGLQFLFEYFSETQRNKGNFPGRFSGRQFSNSRSEMNVSTLELGDSALYLCASSLEASGSNTEAFFGQGTRLTVV.

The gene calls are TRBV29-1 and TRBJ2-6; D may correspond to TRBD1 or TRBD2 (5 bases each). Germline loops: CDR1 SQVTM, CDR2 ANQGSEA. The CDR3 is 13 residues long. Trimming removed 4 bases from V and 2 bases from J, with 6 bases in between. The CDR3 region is CSVGGAGANVLTF. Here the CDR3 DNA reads TGCAGCGTTGGAGGGGCTGGGGCCAACGTCCTGACTTTC.

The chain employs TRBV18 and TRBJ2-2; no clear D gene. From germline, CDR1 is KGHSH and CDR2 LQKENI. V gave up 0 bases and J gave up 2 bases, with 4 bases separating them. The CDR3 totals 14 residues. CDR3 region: CASSPPGNTGELFF. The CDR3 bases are TGTGCCAGCTCACCACCAGGCAACACCGGGGAGCTGTTTTTT.

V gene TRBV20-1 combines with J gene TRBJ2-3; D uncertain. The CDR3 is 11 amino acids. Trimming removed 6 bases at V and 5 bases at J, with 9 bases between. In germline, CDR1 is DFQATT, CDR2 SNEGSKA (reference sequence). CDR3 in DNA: TGCAGTGCCACCTTCGGAGATACGCAGTATTTT. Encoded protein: CSATFGDTQYF.